The 23 T cell receptor beta chains reported below all come from one sample, sequenced in a study of T cell responses to AZD1222 COVID-19 vaccine (dated by TCRdb to the early 2020s). The library was produced with the immunoSEQ multiplex PCR assay. TCRdb carries this immuneACCESS record with in-frame sequences only. Its versions omit some clonotypes, under half of them owing to an unresolved V gene in the studies checked, with the rest unexplained. Within this sample are just under 150,000 clones, with about 86% of them counted one time only. The top ten hold over 4.5% of the sample. According to the study, the label for this sample's time point signals: about 28 days (+/-7) after the second vaccine dose. The sample in question was peripheral blood, obtained 28 days after the second AZD1222 dose. The receptors here all came from an adult who received the AZD1222 COVID-19 vaccine.

The rearrangement uses TRBV5-4 and TRBJ2-7, with a tentative D call TRBD2 (6 bases). CDR1 and CDR2 (germline): SGHNT, YYREEE (reference sequence). CDR3 length: 14 residues. V shed 4 bases and J shed 6 bases, with 17 bases lying between them. The CDR3 here is CASSAATSSGEQYF. In nucleotides, the CDR3 is TGTGCCAGCAGCGCCGCTACTAGCTCGGGCGAGCAGTACTTC.

The V and J genes are TRBV7-9 and TRBJ2-1; D is unresolved. The V and J ends lost 3 bases and 7 bases respectively, with 10 bases between them. CDR1 and CDR2 from the germline V gene are SEHNR and FQNEAQ (reference sequence). The length of the CDR3 is 13 residues. In nucleotides, the CDR3 is TGTGCCAGCAGCTTGGCTAGTTGGAATGAGCAGTTCTTC. It codes for CASSLASWNEQFF.

The rearrangement uses TRBV10-2 and TRBJ1-4; a weak D match, TRBD1 (5 bases). CDR3 length: 15 residues. CDR1 and CDR2 (germline): WSHSY, SAAADI. The germline V and J ends were trimmed by 3 bases and 5 bases, with 13 bases remaining between them. CDR3 DNA sequence: TGCGCCAGCAGTGATCAGGGATTCGAGAATGAAAAACTGTTTTTT. Its protein is CASSDQGFENEKLFF.

The V gene is TRBV11-3, the J gene TRBJ1-6; no firm D call. V was shortened by 0 bases and J by 12 bases, with 6 bases between the two germline ends. Germline V gives CDR1 SGHNT, CDR2 YENEEA. The CDR3 is 12 residues long. The CDR3 sequence: CASSLDRGPLHF. CDR3 coding DNA: TGTGCCAGCAGCTTAGACCGGGGACCCCTCCACTTT.

The CDR3 loop is CASSYSLNTEAFF. For the CDR3, the DNA is TGTGCCAGCAGCTACTCCCTGAACACTGAAGCTTTCTTT. The rearrangement links TRBV7-9 to TRBJ1-1; D uncertain. The CDR3 runs 13 residues. CDR1 and CDR2 (germline): SEHNR, FQNEAQ (reference sequence). V was cut by 4 bases and J by 0 bases, with 6 bases left in between.

The chain carries TRBV15 and TRBJ2-7, with D tentatively TRBD2 (5 bases). Looked up from germline, CDR1 is LNHNV and CDR2 is YYDKDF (reference sequence). The V gene lost 0 bases and the J gene lost 5 bases, with 11 bases spanning the gap. The CDR3 loop spans 14 amino acids. The CDR3 DNA is TGTGCCACCAGCAGAGACCCGACTACAGACGAGCAGTACTTC. Protein: CATSRDPTTDEQYF.

The chain has TRBV2 and TRBJ1-1; D is undetermined. The CDR3 covers 13 residues. V lost 5 bases to trimming and J lost 1 base, with 8 bases between them. The V gene's germline CDR1 is SNHLY and CDR2 FYNNEI. This CDR3 is CASSYTENTEAFF. The CDR3 region has the DNA TGTGCCAGCAGTTACACCGAGAACACTGAAGCTTTCTTT.

The CDR3 reads CASSLQGYEQYF. In DNA, the CDR3 is TGTGCCAGCAGTTTACAGGGATACGAGCAGTACTTC. The rearrangement links TRBV28 to TRBJ2-7; D is perhaps TRBD1 (5 bases). CDR3 length equals 12 residues. CDR1 is MDHEN, CDR2 SYDVKM, per germline. Trimming took off 2 bases at V and 4 bases at J, with 6 bases between the two ends. The variable domain in full, completed from reference TRBV28 and TRBJ2-7, reads DVKVTQSSRYLVKRTGEKVFLECVQDMDHENMFWYRQDPGLGLRLIYFSYDVKMKEKGDIPEGYSVSREKKERFSLILESASTNQTSMYLCASSLQGYEQYFGPGTRLTVT.

J is TRBJ1-1 and V is TRBV29-1; 8 bases are shared with TRBD1. There are 13 residues in the CDR3. Per germline, CDR1 SQVTM and CDR2 ANQGSEA. V trimming: 6 bases; J trimming: 3 bases; junction bases outside the gene matches: 6. The CDR3 loop is CSVRQGIDTEAFF. CDR3 coding DNA: TGCAGCGTCCGACAGGGGATTGACACTGAAGCTTTCTTT.

The V call is TRBV5-1, the J call TRBJ2-2; 10 positions match TRBD2. CDR1 is SGHRS, CDR2 YFSETQ, per germline. The CDR3 spans 17 residues. V lost 2 bases to trimming and J lost 4 bases; unmatched junction nucleotides: 8. CDR3 DNA: TGCGCCAGCAGCTTCCTTGGGACTAGCGCGATCACCGGGGAGCTGTTTTTT. Translated, it gives CASSFLGTSAITGELFF.

The chain couples TRBV28 to TRBJ1-4, with 7 bases identical to TRBD1. Germline V gene lookup returns CDR1 MDHEN and CDR2 SYDVKM. The J segment lost 8 bases and the V segment lost 8 bases, leaving 11 bases of the junction unmatched. The CDR3 spans 14 residues. This CDR3 reads CASAWSGGQEKLFF. Written as DNA, the CDR3 is TGTGCCAGCGCTTGGTCAGGGGGGCAAGAAAAACTGTTTTTT.

This clone is a singleton in its sample. This chain connects TRBV27 to TRBJ1-6, with a tentative D call TRBD1 (6 bases). Trimming took 4 bases from V and 10 from J, leaving 8 bases between them. Germline CDR1 reads MNHEY; CDR2 reads SMNVEV (reference sequence). This CDR3 region has 12 residues. This CDR3 is CASSSDRSPLHF. The CDR3 nucleotides are TGTGCCAGCAGTTCGGACAGATCACCCCTCCACTTT.

This chain uses TRBV5-6 with TRBJ1-4; 10 bases fit TRBD1. The V gene's germline CDR1 is SGHDT and CDR2 YYEEEE. Germline trimming cut 7 bases from V and 7 bases from J; bases unmatched to any gene: 4. There are 13 residues in the CDR3. The CDR3 DNA is TGTGCCAGCCGGGACAGGGGAGTTGAAAAACTGTTTTTT. Its translation: CASRDRGVEKLFF.

The rearrangement joins TRBV6-2 or TRBV6-3 to TRBJ2-3, with 10 nucleotides matching TRBD2. J was trimmed by 1 base and V by 7 bases; bases with no gene match: 11. The CDR3 extends over 17 amino acids. Germline loops: CDR1 MNHEY, CDR2 SVGEGT. The CDR3 DNA follows: TGTGCCAGCACCCCGGGACTAGCGCTCTGGGGCACAGATACGCAGTATTTT. It is translated as CASTPGLALWGTDTQYF.

The genes are TRBV7-5 and TRBJ1-1. TRBV7-5 is annotated as a pseudogene. This CDR3 is built from 21 residues. Here the CDR3 DNA reads TGTGCCAGAAGCCTCTACATGGAACCACCGGAGAAGCCCGGAGTAAACACTGAAGCTTTCTTT. This gives the protein CARSLYMEPPEKPGVNTEAFF.

This chain connects TRBV12-3 or TRBV12-4 to TRBJ2-7, with TRBD2 identical over 7 bases. V was pared by 3 bases and J by 7 bases, with 3 bases of the junction left unmatched. The CDR3 has 12 residues. CDR3 coding DNA: TGTGCCAGCAGTTTGGGGGAGGGGGAGCAGTACTTC. Its protein product is CASSLGEGEQYF.

The J gene is TRBJ1-6, the V gene TRBV12-5; D gene unclear. The CDR3 spans 17 residues. The germline V gene encodes CDR1 LGHNT and CDR2 FRNRAP. Deletions cut 3 bases from V and 2 bases from J, with 14 bases between. The CDR3 nucleotides are TGTGCTAGTGGTTTCGCGGGCCAGCTCGCCTATAATTCACCCCTCCACTTT. Amino acids: CASGFAGQLAYNSPLHF.

V usage is TRBV24-1 and J usage is TRBJ1-1, with D perhaps TRBD1 (5 bases). Per the germline V gene, CDR1 is KGHDR and CDR2 is SFDVKD. CDR3 length: 13 amino acids. Trimming removed 3 bases from V and 4 bases from J, with 8 bases in between. This CDR3 reads CATSDGTSTEAFF. The CDR3 DNA reads TGTGCCACCAGTGATGGGACTAGCACTGAAGCTTTCTTT.

This chain joins TRBV6-5 and TRBJ2-1, with 9 bases aligning to TRBD2. The V and J ends lost 10 bases and 4 bases, in that order; junction bases with no gene match: 5. Germline assignment: CDR1 MNHEY and CDR2 SVGAGI. There are 13 residues in the CDR3. CDR3 DNA: TGTGCCACCATAACTAGCGGGTACAATGAGCAGTTCTTC. It specifies CATITSGYNEQFF.

Only a few counts were recorded for this clone. This chain joins TRBV29-1 and TRBJ1-2; D might be TRBD1 (5 bases). From germline, CDR1 is SQVTM and CDR2 ANQGSEA. V was clipped by 0 bases and J by 5 bases, with 16 bases between them. The CDR3 is 15 amino acids. CDR3 bases: TGCAGCGTTGAAGATCGAGGCAGGGTGGTATATGGCTACACCTTC. Translation: CSVEDRGRVVYGYTF.

This clone appeared a few times. The chain is built from TRBV10-3 and TRBJ2-3, with TRBD2 matching over 11 bases. V dropped 4 bases and J dropped 0; count of bases not matched to a gene: 9. The germline gives CDR1 ENHRY, CDR2 SYGVKD. This CDR3 spans 18 amino acids. The CDR3 DNA reads TGTGCCATCAGTGGAGCCCCGGGACTAGCGGTTAGCACAGATACGCAGTATTTT. Translation: CAISGAPGLAVSTDTQYF.

The chain combines TRBV5-1 with TRBJ2-3; tentatively, D is TRBD1 (6 bases). The V gene's germline CDR1 is SGHRS and CDR2 YFSETQ. The CDR3 sequence is 15 residues long. The V end lost 0 bases, the J end lost 3 bases, and 11 bases lay between the germline ends. The CDR3 loop reads CASSLAGDKTDTQYF. The CDR3 bases are TGCGCCAGCAGCTTGGCAGGGGATAAAACAGATACGCAGTATTTT.

This chain links TRBV23-1 with TRBJ2-5; D is unclear. TRBV23-1 is an ORF for which the function is uncertain. V gave up 4 bases and J gave up 7 bases, with 4 bases separating them. There are 10 residues in the CDR3. CDR3 loop: CASSPATQYF. Written as DNA, the CDR3 is TGCGCCAGCAGTCCCGCGACCCAGTACTTC.